This T cell receptor (beta chain) emerged from a study of blood T cells in healthy people across ages. CDR3 size: 12 residues. Germline CDR1 SGHTA, CDR2 FQGNSA. V shed 3 bases and J shed 6 bases, with 6 bases lying between them. The authors ran a second PCR of about 7 to 11 cycles using a sample-barcoded 5' primer and a J-beta primer mix. One entry per CDR3 protein, called by TCRdb with MiXCR from the 5' RACE reads. This sample carries some 920,000 distinct CDR3 sequences, approximately 50% of them seen once, and the ten largest clones take roughly 23%. The donors, healthy Caucasians from Russia, were aged roughly 6 to 90.

This TCR derives from a woman aged 55-75 years in good health. The V and J genes are TRBV7-2 and TRBJ1-5, with no clear D. The sample taken for sequencing was blood. CDR3 DNA: TGTGCCAGCAGCTTTTCACGTCAGCCCCAGCATTTT. This encodes CASSFSRQPQHF. Together with reference TRBV7-2 and TRBJ1-5, the CDR3 gives the full variable domain: GAGVSQSPSNKVTEKGKDVELRCDPISGHTALYWYRQSLGQGLEFLIYFQGNSAPDKSGLPSDRFSAERTGGSVSTLTIQRTQQEDSAVYLCASSFSRQPQHFGDGTRLSIL.